The table lists the clone carrying this T cell receptor (beta chain) with a few counts. Its antigen is unidentified. As every portion of the isolated RNA was reverse transcribed, the sequencing read expressed TCRB transcripts. Produced via immunoSEQ multiplex PCR; TCRdb's table is partial and in-frame only. The sample holds 630,000 or so clones, over 12% seen once. This sample was taken from a study of beta chain features in type 1 diabetes. CD4+ naive, central memory, regulatory and stem cell-like memory subsets were isolated by sorting on CD45RO/CCR7/CD25/CD127/CD95/CD27. This CDR3 is built from 13 residues. Between the trimmed V and J ends, which lost 3 bases and 6 bases, there was a span of 10 bases. CDR1 MNHEY and CDR2 SMNVEV come from the germline V gene (reference sequence). Study outcomes and limitations: Lower insertion and higher deletion counts appeared at VDJ junctions in type 1 diabetes patients. In the patient group, naive, central memory and Treg TCRB repertoires seemed more alike than in the healthy donor group. There was a moderate but significant shortening of TCRB CDR3s in all four CD4+ subsets of Type 1 diabetes patients.

The gene calls are TRBV27 and TRBJ2-3; possible D gene TRBD2, 6 bases. The TCR was taken from a man between 18 and 29 years old with type 1 diabetes. Sequences were obtained from naive CD4+ T cells from blood. The CDR3 loop is CASSLDRGDTQYF. In nucleotides, the CDR3 is TGTGCCAGCAGTTTGGATCGGGGGGATACGCAGTATTTT.